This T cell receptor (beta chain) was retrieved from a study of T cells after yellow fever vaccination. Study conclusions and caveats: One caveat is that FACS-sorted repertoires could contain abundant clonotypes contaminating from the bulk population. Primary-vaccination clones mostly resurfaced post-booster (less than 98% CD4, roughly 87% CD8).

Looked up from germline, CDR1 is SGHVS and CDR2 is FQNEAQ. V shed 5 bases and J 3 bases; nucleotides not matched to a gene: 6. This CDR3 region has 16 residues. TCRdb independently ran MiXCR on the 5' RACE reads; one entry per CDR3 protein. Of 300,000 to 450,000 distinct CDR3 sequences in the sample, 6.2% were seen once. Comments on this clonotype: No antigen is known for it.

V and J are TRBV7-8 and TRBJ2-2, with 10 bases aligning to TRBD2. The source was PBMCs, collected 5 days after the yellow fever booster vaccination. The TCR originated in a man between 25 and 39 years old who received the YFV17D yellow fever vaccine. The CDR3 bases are TGTGCCAGCAGCCCGACTAGCGGGTATGACACCGGGGAGCTGTTTTTT. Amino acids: CASSPTSGYDTGELFF.